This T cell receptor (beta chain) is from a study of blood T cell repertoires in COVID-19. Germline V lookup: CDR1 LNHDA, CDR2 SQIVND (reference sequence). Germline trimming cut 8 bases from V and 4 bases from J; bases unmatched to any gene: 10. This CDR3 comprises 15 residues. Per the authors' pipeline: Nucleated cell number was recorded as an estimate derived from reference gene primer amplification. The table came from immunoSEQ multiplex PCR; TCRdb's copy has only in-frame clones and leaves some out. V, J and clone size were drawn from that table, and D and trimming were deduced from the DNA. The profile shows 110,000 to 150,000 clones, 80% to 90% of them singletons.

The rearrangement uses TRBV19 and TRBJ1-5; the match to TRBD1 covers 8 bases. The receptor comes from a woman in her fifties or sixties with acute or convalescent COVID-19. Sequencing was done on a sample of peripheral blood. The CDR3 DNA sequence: TGTGCCAGTCAACTATCGACAGGGGCGAATCAGCCCCAGCATTTT. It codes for CASQLSTGANQPQHF.